This entry describes one TCR beta chain. This entry is derived from a study of patients and donors after allogeneic stem cell transplantation. TCRdb re-analysed the RT-PCR reads in MiXCR, keeping a single row per CDR3 protein. In the table there are a few hundred thousand distinct CDR3 sequences, 38% of which are singletons. The CDR3 has 15 residues. Germline-derived CDR1 and CDR2 are DFQATT and SNEGSKA (reference sequence). Between the trimmed V and J ends, which lost 0 bases and 3 bases, there was a span of 9 bases. The TCR sequence derives from a human donor who was either an allogeneic HSCT recipient or a stem cell or donor lymphocyte infusion donor (not recorded which). It is not recorded whose cells these are; they may come from a transplant donor. The sequenced sample consisted of blood, either unsorted or a sorted T cell fraction (not recorded which). The chain joins TRBV20-1 to TRBJ1-6, with D possibly matching TRBD1 (6 bases). The CDR3 spells CSAREDSHYNSPLHF. The CDR3 region has the DNA TGCAGTGCTAGAGAGGACAGTCACTATAATTCACCCCTCCACTTT.